The next 30 T cell receptor beta chains were all read from a single sample in a study of PD-L1 blockade in urothelial cancer. As for time point: pretreatment peripheral blood. Method: immunoSEQ multiplex PCR; TCRdb's copy keeps in-frame clones and lacks some. The sample consists of around 130,000 clones, roughly 84% of them appearing once. The source material was PBMCs, sampled around atezolizumab (anti-PD-L1) treatment. These receptors originate from a man aged 50 or older with urothelial cancer.

This rearrangement joins TRBV6-1 to TRBJ2-7; 11 bases agree with TRBD1. Germline CDR1 MNHNS, CDR2 SASEGT. J was trimmed by 3 bases and V by 8 bases; bases with no gene match: 0. The CDR3 runs 12 residues. The CDR3 spells CASGTGGYEQYF. CDR3 in DNA: TGTGCCAGCGGGACAGGGGGCTACGAGCAGTACTTC.

The gene calls are TRBV18 and TRBJ1-2, with D perhaps matching TRBD1 (6 bases). The germline V gene encodes CDR1 KGHSH and CDR2 LQKENI. Trimming removed 3 bases from V and 8 bases from J, with 13 bases in between. This CDR3 has 13 amino acids. CDR3 region: CASSPWTEKGYTF. For the CDR3, the DNA is TGTGCCAGCTCACCTTGGACAGAGAAGGGCTACACCTTC.

This clone was observed a few times. The chain couples TRBV5-1 to TRBJ2-7, with a tentative D call TRBD2 (5 bases). This CDR3 contains 13 residues. Trimming removed 1 base at V and 5 bases at J, with 10 bases between. Germline-derived CDR1 and CDR2 are SGHRS and YFSETQ. DNA for the CDR3: TGCGCCAGCAGCTTGACAGCGGACCACGAGCAGTACTTC. It translates to CASSLTADHEQYF. The full variable domain, rest sourced from reference TRBV5-1 and TRBJ2-7, is KAGVTQTPRYLIKTRGQQVTLSCSPISGHRSVSWYQQTPGQGLQFLFEYFSETQRNKGNFPGRFSGRQFSNSRSEMNVSTLELGDSALYLCASSLTADHEQYFGPGTRLTVT.

The gene calls are TRBV18 and TRBJ2-6; TRBD1 matches at 8 bases. Germline trimming cut 6 bases from V and 0 bases from J; bases unmatched to any gene: 7. The length of the CDR3 is 17 residues. Germline lookup yields CDR1 KGHSH and CDR2 LQKENI. CDR3 residues: CASSGTGPSSGANVLTF. CDR3 coding DNA: TGTGCCAGCTCCGGGACAGGCCCCAGCTCTGGGGCCAACGTCCTGACTTTC. Using reference TRBV18 and TRBJ2-6 for the parts outside the CDR3, the full variable domain is NAGVMQNPRHLVRRRGQEARLRCSPMKGHSHVYWYRQLPEEGLKFMVYLQKENIIDESGMPKERFSAEFPKEGPSILRIQQVVRGDSAAYFCASSGTGPSSGANVLTFGAGSRLTVL.

The V gene is TRBV19, the J gene TRBJ1-2; D possibly corresponds to TRBD1 (5 bases). Trimming left V 7 bases short and J 7 bases short, with 28 bases between. Germline CDR1 and CDR2: LNHDA and SQIVND (reference sequence). This CDR3 is built from 17 residues. The CDR3 DNA sequence: TGTGCCAGTACCCATATAGCGACCGGGACTCCAGCGTCTGGCTACACCTTC. It encodes CASTHIATGTPASGYTF.

The chain uses TRBV6-1 and TRBJ2-7; tentatively, D is TRBD1 (5 bases). The V and J ends lost 0 bases and 0 bases respectively, with 9 bases between them. CDR1 and CDR2 from the germline V gene are MNHNS and SASEGT. The CDR3 is made up of 15 amino acids. The CDR3 DNA is TGTGCCAGCAGTGAAGCAGGAACAGGCTCCTACGAGCAGTACTTC. It specifies CASSEAGTGSYEQYF.

In its sample, this clone was seen once. V is TRBV5-5 and J is TRBJ2-3; D gene unclear. This CDR3 region has 12 residues. The V and J ends lost 5 bases and 2 bases respectively, with 6 bases between them. Germline assignment: CDR1 SGHKS and CDR2 YYEKEE (reference sequence). CDR3 DNA sequence: TGTGCCAGCAGTCCGTACACAGATACGCAGTATTTT. It yields the protein CASSPYTDTQYF.

CDR3: CASSLGGYSYNEQFF. The CDR3 nucleotides read TGTGCCAGCAGCTTAGGCGGGTACTCCTACAATGAGCAGTTCTTC. This rearrangement joins TRBV7-3 to TRBJ2-1, with D possibly TRBD2 on 5 matching bases. Trimming cost V 2 bases and J 0 bases, with 8 bases left between them. The germline V gene has CDR1 SGHTA and CDR2 FQGTGA. The length of the CDR3 is 15 residues. The full variable domain, its missing parts supplied by reference TRBV7-3 and TRBJ2-1, is GAGVSQTPSNKVTEKGKYVELRCDPISGHTALYWYRQSLGQGPEFLIYFQGTGAADDSGLPNDRFFAVRPEGSVSTLKIQRTERGDSAVYLCASSLGGYSYNEQFFGPGTRLTVL.

V gene TRBV6-1 combines with J gene TRBJ1-5; D is perhaps TRBD1 (6 bases). The CDR3 has 15 residues. Trimming removed 6 bases at V and 0 bases at J, with 12 bases between. Per the germline V gene, CDR1 is MNHNS and CDR2 is SASEGT. CDR3 nucleotide sequence: TGTGCCAGCAGCGGACAGATCTATAGCAATCAGCCCCAGCATTTT. It encodes CASSGQIYSNQPQHF.

This chain links TRBV6-4 with TRBJ2-5; perhaps TRBD2 as D (6 bases). CDR1 is MRHNA and CDR2 is SNTAGT in the germline V gene. CDR3 length: 12 residues. V lost 7 bases and J 7 bases, leaving 13 bases between the germline ends. CDR3 sequence (DNA): TGTGCCAGCAATTCGGGGGTAGGGACCCAGTACTTC. Translated: CASNSGVGTQYF.

The V gene is TRBV28, the J gene TRBJ2-1, with 7 bases lining up with TRBD2. V dropped 6 bases and J dropped 3; count of bases not matched to a gene: 5. The germline V gene encodes CDR1 MDHEN and CDR2 SYDVKM. This CDR3 is 14 amino acids long. Here the CDR3 DNA reads TGTGCCAGCAGCGAAGCTAGCGGCTACAATGAGCAGTTCTTC. It codes for CASSEASGYNEQFF.

This clone has just a few counts. The chain is built from TRBV28 and TRBJ1-1; D is unclear. The CDR3 spans 12 residues. CDR1 is MDHEN, CDR2 SYDVKM, per germline. Trimming pared 6 bases from V and 9 bases from J, leaving 14 bases between. In DNA form, the CDR3 reads TGTGCCAGCAGAGGGAGTGCGAGGCAAGCTTTCTTT. It specifies CASRGSARQAFF.

The J gene is TRBJ2-3, the V gene TRBV9; no reliable D call. Between the trimmed V and J ends, which lost 0 bases and 2 bases, there was a span of 7 bases. There are 14 residues in the CDR3. Germline assignment: CDR1 SGDLS and CDR2 YYNGEE. The CDR3 sequence is CASSVARNTDTQYF. The CDR3 DNA reads TGTGCCAGCAGCGTAGCTCGTAACACAGATACGCAGTATTTT.

In this sample, this clone turned up once. The genes are TRBV6-5 and TRBJ1-2, with 7 bases aligning to TRBD1. The germline V gene encodes CDR1 MNHEY and CDR2 SVGAGI. V shed 6 bases and J 0 bases; nucleotides not matched to a gene: 7. The CDR3 spans 15 residues. The CDR3 is CASRTRQGTNYGYTF. The CDR3 nucleotides are TGTGCCAGCAGGACGCGACAGGGAACTAACTATGGCTACACCTTC.

The V and J genes are TRBV9 and TRBJ2-1, with 10 bases lining up with TRBD2. This CDR3 has 17 amino acids. In germline, CDR1 is SGDLS, CDR2 YYNGEE. J was trimmed by 5 bases and V by 1 base; bases with no gene match: 9. CDR3 sequence reads: CASSVTPLAGTNNEQFF. The CDR3 DNA sequence: TGTGCCAGCAGCGTAACTCCACTAGCGGGGACTAACAATGAGCAGTTCTTC.

In regard to this clone: Distinct nucleotide sequences in the sample also encode this CDR3. The rearrangement uses TRBV4-2 and TRBJ1-3; no clear D gene. Trimming removed 0 bases at V and 4 bases at J, with 4 bases between. The CDR3 loop spans 13 amino acids. Per the germline V gene, CDR1 is LGHNA and CDR2 is YNFKEQ. The CDR3: CASSQDLGNTIYF. CDR3 DNA: TGTGCCAGCAGCCAAGACTTAGGAAACACCATATATTTT.

The chain is built from TRBV28 and TRBJ1-3; 7 positions agree with TRBD1. Trimming took 6 bases from V and 0 from J; bases not matched to a gene: 5. CDR1 is MDHEN, CDR2 SYDVKM, per germline. The length of the CDR3 is 15 residues. The CDR3 bases are TGTGCCAGCAGCACGACAGGGTACTCTGGAAACACCATATATTTT. Encoded protein: CASSTTGYSGNTIYF.

The rearrangement joins TRBV5-4 to TRBJ2-5, with 7 bases lining up with TRBD2. V shed 4 bases, J shed 2 bases, and the junction held 5 bases outside the gene matches. This CDR3 contains 14 residues. Germline CDR1 and CDR2: SGHNT and YYREEE (reference sequence). Here the CDR3 DNA reads TGTGCCAGCAGCGGGCCGGGAGGACAAGAGACCCAGTACTTC. Encoded protein: CASSGPGGQETQYF.

This chain connects TRBV13 to TRBJ2-1; 11 bases line up with TRBD2. CDR1 PRHDT and CDR2 FYEKMQ come from the germline V gene (reference sequence). The CDR3 length is 14 residues. Trimming removed 6 bases from V and 6 bases from J; junction bases left unmatched: 4. The CDR3 sequence: CASRGLAGRNEQFF. The DNA for the CDR3 is TGTGCCAGCAGAGGACTAGCGGGCCGCAATGAGCAGTTCTTC. Full variable domain (missing parts from reference TRBV13 and TRBJ2-1): AAGVIQSPRHLIKEKRETATLKCYPIPRHDTVYWYQQGPGQDPQFLISFYEKMQSDKGSIPDRFSAQQFSDYHSELNMSSLELGDSALYFCASRGLAGRNEQFFGPGTRLTVL.

The chain recombines TRBV15 with TRBJ2-1, with 12 nucleotides matching TRBD2. The CDR3 sequence is 17 residues long. From germline, CDR1 is LNHNV and CDR2 YYDKDF (reference sequence). V was pared by 0 bases and J by 4 bases, with 4 bases of the junction left unmatched. Here the CDR3 DNA reads TGTGCCACCAGCAGAGACCGCGGACTAGCGGGGTACAATGAGCAGTTCTTC. This encodes CATSRDRGLAGYNEQFF. Full variable domain (missing parts from reference TRBV15 and TRBJ2-1): DAMVIQNPRYQVTQFGKPVTLSCSQTLNHNVMYWYQQKSSQAPKLLFHYYDKDFNNEADTPDNFQSRRPNTSFCFLDIRSPGLGDTAMYLCATSRDRGLAGYNEQFFGPGTRLTVL.

Here the CDR3 DNA reads TGTGCCAGCTCACCACAGGGGCTCTCCTCTGGAAACACCATATATTTT. Translated, it gives CASSPQGLSSGNTIYF. This chain uses TRBV18 with TRBJ1-3, with a weak D call TRBD1 (5 bases). CDR3 length equals 16 residues. Germline V gene data show CDR1 as KGHSH and CDR2 as LQKENI. Trimming took off 1 base at V and 0 bases at J, with 10 bases between the two ends. The entire variable domain, with the rest obtained from reference TRBV18 and TRBJ1-3, is as follows: NAGVMQNPRHLVRRRGQEARLRCSPMKGHSHVYWYRQLPEEGLKFMVYLQKENIIDESGMPKERFSAEFPKEGPSILRIQQVVRGDSAAYFCASSPQGLSSGNTIYFGEGSWLTVV.

The rearrangement joins TRBV2 to TRBJ2-2; 8 bases are a match to TRBD2. The CDR3 covers 15 residues. The trim removed 6 bases at V and 7 bases at J, leaving 10 bases unmatched. The germline CDR1 and CDR2 sequences are SNHLY and FYNNEI. The CDR3 DNA is TGTGCCAGCAGGCCCAGCGGGAGTCGGATCGGGGAGCTGTTTTTT. Its translation is CASRPSGSRIGELFF.

V usage is TRBV9 and J usage is TRBJ2-3; D ambiguous. Trimming shortened V by 0 bases and J by 4 bases, and 9 bases separated the two germline ends. Looked up from germline, CDR1 is SGDLS and CDR2 is YYNGEE. CDR3 length equals 14 residues. CDR3 residues: CASSVAVGPDTQYF. For the CDR3, the DNA is TGTGCCAGCAGCGTAGCTGTTGGGCCAGATACGCAGTATTTT.

This chain uses TRBV27 with TRBJ1-2; D is undetermined. The CDR3 is made up of 14 amino acids. Germline V gene data show CDR1 as MNHEY and CDR2 as SMNVEV (reference sequence). Deletions cut 6 bases from V and 2 bases from J, with 13 bases between. For the CDR3, the DNA is TGTGCCAGCAGCCAGGCAAGGCAGAACTATGGCTACACCTTC. It translates to CASSQARQNYGYTF.

This chain uses TRBV5-1 with TRBJ2-5; 7 bases align to TRBD1. The CDR3 covers 13 residues. CDR1 is SGHRS and CDR2 is YFSETQ in the germline V gene. With 3 bases clipped from V and 3 bases from J, the junction kept 2 bases outside the gene matches. The CDR3 DNA follows: TGCGCCAGCAGCTACGGGACAGAAGAGACCCAGTACTTC. It specifies CASSYGTEETQYF.

This chain links TRBV4-2 with TRBJ1-6, with D perhaps TRBD1 (5 bases). The ends were cut back, 4 bases at V and 5 bases at J, with 21 bases in the middle. The V gene's germline CDR1 is LGHNA and CDR2 YNFKEQ. This CDR3 has 18 amino acids. CDR3 sequence reads: CASSRGPLSSGDNSPLHF. CDR3 sequence (DNA): TGTGCCAGCAGCCGGGGACCCCTAAGTAGCGGGGATAATTCACCCCTCCACTTT.

The chain joins TRBV9 to TRBJ1-6; a weak D match, TRBD1 (5 bases). This CDR3 is 15 amino acids long. Germline CDR1 reads SGDLS; CDR2 reads YYNGEE. V lost 0 bases, J lost 6 bases, and 10 bases lay in between. The CDR3 bases are TGTGCCAGCAGCGTAGCTACGGACACTAATTCACCCCTCCACTTT. This gives the protein CASSVATDTNSPLHF.

The rearrangement uses TRBV6-5 and TRBJ2-7, with D possibly being TRBD2 (6 bases). CDR1 and CDR2 from the germline V gene are MNHEY and SVGAGI. V was cut by 2 bases and J by 0 bases, with 8 bases left in between. This CDR3 spans 14 amino acids. The CDR3 region has the DNA TGTGCCAGCAGTTACGGACTATACTCCTACGAGCAGTACTTC. Protein sequence: CASSYGLYSYEQYF.

The chain carries TRBV18 and TRBJ2-7; 7 bases agree with TRBD2. V was clipped by 4 bases and J by 4 bases; unmatched bases: 4. The V gene's germline CDR1 is KGHSH and CDR2 LQKENI. The length of the CDR3 is 13 residues. The CDR3: CASSREGRYEQYF. CDR3 coding DNA: TGTGCCAGCTCACGGGAGGGCCGTTACGAGCAGTACTTC.

Here the CDR3 reads CAWSVLGLVRTGELFF. CDR3 bases: TGTGCCTGGAGTGTATTAGGACTAGTTAGAACCGGGGAGCTGTTTTTT. This chain joins TRBV30 and TRBJ2-2; 7 nucleotides match TRBD2. This CDR3 contains 16 residues. Trimming at V came to 0 bases and at J to 5 bases, leaving 9 bases not matched to a gene. Looked up from germline, CDR1 is GTSNPN and CDR2 is SVGIG (reference sequence).